A single sample gave rise to the 25 T cell receptor beta chains below, sequenced in a study of glioma-infiltrating T cells after dendritic cell vaccination. Generated by immunoSEQ multiplex PCR, the TCRdb table keeps only in-frame clones and is missing some. The sample contains about 76,000 clones, around 87% of which appear only once. Time point noted: after dendritic cell vaccination, including at tumor progression/relapse. The sample here was blood, taken after dendritic cell vaccination. These receptors were obtained from a human donor with glioblastoma.

This clone was found once. V and J are TRBV25-1 and TRBJ1-2, with 7 bases fitting TRBD1. This CDR3 spans 12 amino acids. From germline, CDR1 is MGHDK and CDR2 SYGVNS. V lost 6 bases, J lost 2 bases, and 0 bases stayed unmatched. CDR3 sequence reads: CASRGQNYGYTF. The DNA of the CDR3 is TGTGCCAGCAGGGGACAGAACTATGGCTACACCTTC.

This rearrangement joins TRBV25-1 to TRBJ1-4, with D hard to call. V lost 3 bases and J lost 6, with 14 bases in between. The germline V gene has CDR1 MGHDK and CDR2 SYGVNS. This CDR3 comprises 15 residues. This chain's CDR3 is CASSDGRDDDEKLFF. CDR3 sequence (DNA): TGTGCCAGCAGTGACGGGAGGGATGATGATGAAAAACTGTTTTTT.

The rearrangement joins TRBV6-1 to TRBJ2-3, with 8 positions matching TRBD2. The CDR3 has 15 amino acids. Germline V lookup: CDR1 MNHNS, CDR2 SASEGT. The V segment lost 10 bases and the J segment 3 bases; nucleotides outside the gene matches: 12. This CDR3 is CAIARGGGITDTQYF. In DNA form, the CDR3 reads TGTGCCATCGCCCGGGGCGGGGGGATTACAGATACGCAGTATTTT.

The J gene is TRBJ1-4, the V gene TRBV19, with D tentatively TRBD1 (5 bases). V lost 6 bases, J lost 10 bases, and 21 bases lay in between. Germline CDR1 and CDR2: LNHDA and SQIVND (reference sequence). The CDR3 has 15 residues. The CDR3 here is CASSPGKSLERKLFF. CDR3 sequence (DNA): TGTGCCAGTAGCCCAGGGAAATCTCTAGAAAGAAAACTGTTTTTT.

This CDR3 reads CASSRREGRDEQFF. CDR3 in DNA: TGTGCCAGCAGTCGCCGGGAGGGCCGAGATGAGCAGTTCTTC. This chain joins TRBV27 and TRBJ2-1; 8 nucleotides line up with TRBD2. The junction had 8 bases not matched to a gene; V was cut back by 5 bases and J by 8 bases. CDR1 MNHEY and CDR2 SMNVEV come from the germline V gene (reference sequence). The CDR3 is made up of 14 amino acids.

This clone was recorded a few times. The chain joins TRBV15 to TRBJ1-5; D uncertain. Trimming stripped 0 bases from V and 3 bases from J, with 9 bases between. Germline CDR1 is LNHNV and CDR2 is YYDKDF (reference sequence). The CDR3 has 15 amino acids. CDR3 loop: CATSRDQALNQPQHF. CDR3 nucleotide sequence: TGTGCCACCAGCAGAGATCAAGCCCTCAATCAGCCCCAGCATTTT.

This chain joins TRBV15 and TRBJ2-3; 8 bases fit TRBD2. The germline CDR1 and CDR2 sequences are LNHNV and YYDKDF (reference sequence). After removal of 2 bases from V and 3 bases from J, the junction contained 7 bases not matched to a gene. CDR3 size: 16 residues. CDR3 nucleotide sequence: TGTGCCACCAGCAGAACCTACGGGGGGGCAACAGATACGCAGTATTTT. This sequence encodes CATSRTYGGATDTQYF.

The CDR3 region has the DNA TGTGCCAGCTCACCATCTCCGGGACTTAGCTCCTACGAGCAGTACTTC. As protein: CASSPSPGLSSYEQYF. The rearrangement joins TRBV18 to TRBJ2-5; TRBD2 might be the D (6 bases). The closer fit of TRBJ2-7 to the DNA end suggests the J call may be wrong. This CDR3 has 16 amino acids. Per the germline V gene, CDR1 is KGHSH and CDR2 is LQKENI.

The V and J genes are TRBV5-1 and TRBJ2-2; 8 nucleotides agree with TRBD1. The CDR3 loop spans 17 amino acids. V gave up 1 base and J gave up 4 bases; unmatched junction bases: 9. Germline-derived CDR1 and CDR2 are SGHRS and YFSETQ. CDR3 residues: CASSLTKDRAGTGELFF. In DNA, the CDR3 is TGCGCCAGCAGCTTGACAAAGGACAGGGCGGGCACCGGGGAGCTGTTTTTT.

This chain links TRBV6-1 with TRBJ1-5; 8 bases are shared with TRBD1. The CDR3 has 16 residues. Germline CDR1 and CDR2: MNHNS and SASEGT. V lost 0 bases, J lost 4 bases, and 5 bases stayed unmatched. As DNA, the CDR3 is TGTGCCAGCAGTGAAGCGAGACAGGGGCCTAATCAGCCCCAGCATTTT. Translated, it gives CASSEARQGPNQPQHF.

The chain joins TRBV18 to TRBJ2-1, with D perhaps matching TRBD1 (6 bases). The CDR3 is made up of 15 amino acids. Trimming shortened V by 6 bases and J by 3 bases, and 15 bases separated the two germline ends. CDR1 and CDR2 (germline): KGHSH, LQKENI. The CDR3 sequence: CASSHQGTSYNEQFF. The CDR3 nucleotides read TGTGCCAGCTCTCATCAGGGGACCAGCTACAATGAGCAGTTCTTC.

This clone was seen only a few times. The rearrangement links TRBV5-5 to TRBJ1-1; tentatively, D is TRBD1 (5 bases). The CDR3 contains 15 residues. The V gene's germline CDR1 is SGHKS and CDR2 YYEKEE (reference sequence). Trimming removed 0 bases from V and 5 bases from J, with 14 bases in between. The CDR3 region has the DNA TGTGCCAGCAGCTTGGGACAGCCCATAGGTACTGAAGCTTTCTTT. This codes for CASSLGQPIGTEAFF.

DNA of the CDR3: TGTGCCAGCAGTCCCGGTTCCTCAGAGACCCAGTACTTC. Translation: CASSPGSSETQYF. The genes are TRBV7-7 and TRBJ2-5; D is unresolved. Trimming took off 6 bases at V and 4 bases at J, with 12 bases between the two ends. The length of the CDR3 is 13 residues. CDR1 and CDR2 from the germline V gene are SSHAT and FNYEAQ (reference sequence).

The gene calls are TRBV11-2 and TRBJ1-6; TRBD1 matches at 7 bases. Germline CDR1 reads SGHAT; CDR2 reads FQNNGV. The CDR3 has 16 residues. Trimming removed 2 bases from V and 7 bases from J; junction bases left unmatched: 8. The CDR3 DNA reads as TGTGCCAGCAGCTTACAATCGACAGGGAGGAATTCACCCCTCCACTTT. It is translated as CASSLQSTGRNSPLHF.

The gene calls are TRBV4-3 and TRBJ2-7, with TRBD2 identical over 8 bases. Germline lookup yields CDR1 LGHNA and CDR2 YSLEER. With 0 bases clipped from V and 3 bases from J, the junction kept 13 bases outside the gene matches. CDR3 size: 18 residues. The CDR3 coding sequence is TGCGCCAGCAGCCAAGAAAGAATCGCCACTAGCGGCAGCTACGAGCAGTACTTC. Protein: CASSQERIATSGSYEQYF.

The chain combines TRBV2 with TRBJ2-2; TRBD1 aligns across 9 bases. Germline values: CDR1 SNHLY, CDR2 FYNNEI. The CDR3 runs 16 residues. V dropped 2 bases and J dropped 4; count of bases not matched to a gene: 5. CDR3 sequence: CASSELGQGVTGELFF. In nucleotides, the CDR3 is TGTGCCAGCAGTGAATTGGGACAGGGAGTCACCGGGGAGCTGTTTTTT.

The chain links TRBV5-1 to TRBJ2-5; 7 nucleotides agree with TRBD1. The CDR3 is 15 residues long. The junction had 9 bases not matched to a gene; V was cut back by 6 bases and J by 1 base. Germline CDR1 and CDR2: SGHRS and YFSETQ. CDR3 region: CASISGTVIQETQYF. The CDR3 DNA sequence: TGCGCCAGCATATCCGGGACAGTAATCCAAGAGACCCAGTACTTC.

The genes are TRBV7-2 and TRBJ1-4; a possible D gene is TRBD1 (6 bases). V was trimmed by 5 bases and J by 5 bases, leaving 15 bases between them. CDR1 SGHTA and CDR2 FQGNSA come from the germline V gene. The CDR3 loop spans 15 amino acids. CDR3 DNA sequence: TGTGCCAGCAGCAATCAGGACAGTCTGAATGAAAAACTGTTTTTT. Residues: CASSNQDSLNEKLFF.

The chain joins TRBV10-3 to TRBJ2-2; 8 bases align to TRBD2. The CDR3 sequence is 15 residues long. With 6 bases clipped from V and 6 bases from J, the junction kept 9 bases outside the gene matches. Germline CDR1 and CDR2: ENHRY and SYGVKD. CDR3 nucleotide sequence: TGTGCCATCAGAGGATATAGCGGGATGCCCGGGGAGCTGTTTTTT. This translates into CAIRGYSGMPGELFF.

The gene calls are TRBV2 and TRBJ2-5; 10 bases fit TRBD2. CDR1 and CDR2 from the germline V gene are SNHLY and FYNNEI. The CDR3 is 17 residues long. Trimming took 6 bases from V and 3 from J; bases not matched to a gene: 13. Written as DNA, the CDR3 is TGTGCCAGCAGCGAAAGACTAGCGGGCACCTTGGAAGAGACCCAGTACTTC. Amino acids: CASSERLAGTLEETQYF.

The chain couples TRBV6-8 to TRBJ2-3; TRBD2 aligns across 7 bases. This CDR3 is built from 13 residues. The germline V gene encodes CDR1 MNHGY and CDR2 SAAAGT. V was pared by 6 bases and J by 5 bases, with 5 bases of the junction left unmatched. As DNA, the CDR3 is TGTGCCAGCAGCCCTTTAGCGGGAGATACGCAGTATTTT. It encodes CASSPLAGDTQYF.

This clone was detected only once. This chain uses TRBV25-1 with TRBJ2-2; possible D gene TRBD2, 5 bases. Trimming removed 2 bases at V and 1 base at J, with 8 bases between. CDR3 length equals 15 residues. In germline, CDR1 is MGHDK, CDR2 SYGVNS. In nucleotides, the CDR3 is TGTGCCAGCAGTGAACCCAGCGGGAACACCGGGGAGCTGTTTTTT. This sequence encodes CASSEPSGNTGELFF. The full variable domain, completed using reference TRBV25-1 and TRBJ2-2, is EADIYQTPRYLVIGTGKKITLECSQTMGHDKMYWYQQDPGMELHLIHYSYGVNSTEKGDLSSESTVSRIRTEHFPLTLESARPSHTSQYLCASSEPSGNTGELFFGEGSRLTVL.

J is TRBJ2-3 and V is TRBV6-1, with D uncertain. The CDR3 runs 14 residues. V lost 4 bases and J lost 4, with 12 bases in between. Germline CDR1 MNHNS, CDR2 SASEGT. CDR3 residues: CASSALARADTQYF. The DNA for the CDR3 is TGTGCCAGCAGTGCCTTGGCCCGGGCAGATACGCAGTATTTT.

This clone is a singleton in its sample. The chain couples TRBV4-3 to TRBJ2-7; 7 nucleotides line up with TRBD2. The CDR3 is 14 amino acids. Germline loops: CDR1 LGHNA, CDR2 YSLEER. The ends lost 4 bases at V and 6 bases at J; junction bases unmatched: 9. CDR3 in amino acids: CASSPTLERGEQYF. The CDR3 nucleotides read TGCGCCAGCAGCCCTACATTGGAGCGGGGCGAGCAGTACTTC.

The V and J genes are TRBV2 and TRBJ1-2; D is undetermined. The CDR3 totals 11 residues. Trimming stripped 6 bases from V and 8 bases from J, with 10 bases between. CDR1 SNHLY and CDR2 FYNNEI come from the germline V gene. The CDR3 sequence: CASRVQRGYTF. CDR3 nucleotides: TGTGCCAGCAGGGTTCAGCGGGGCTACACCTTC.